The clone carrying this TCR beta chain was detected only a few times. TCRdb independently ran MiXCR on the RT-PCR reads; one entry per CDR3 protein. The table lists about 680,000 distinct CDR3 sequences, over 12% of them singletons. The CDR3 runs 14 residues. The V and J ends lost 5 bases and 7 bases respectively, with 18 bases between them. Germline lookup yields CDR1 MNHEY and CDR2 SMNVEV (reference sequence). Sequencing was performed on memory CD4+ T cells from blood. The receptor was isolated from a female donor in good health, serving as a healthy control. The chain employs TRBV27 and TRBJ2-7; a possible D gene is TRBD1 (6 bases). The CDR3: CASSPSTGGREQYF. CDR3 in DNA: TGTGCCAGCAGTCCCTCGACAGGTGGCAGGGAGCAGTACTTC.